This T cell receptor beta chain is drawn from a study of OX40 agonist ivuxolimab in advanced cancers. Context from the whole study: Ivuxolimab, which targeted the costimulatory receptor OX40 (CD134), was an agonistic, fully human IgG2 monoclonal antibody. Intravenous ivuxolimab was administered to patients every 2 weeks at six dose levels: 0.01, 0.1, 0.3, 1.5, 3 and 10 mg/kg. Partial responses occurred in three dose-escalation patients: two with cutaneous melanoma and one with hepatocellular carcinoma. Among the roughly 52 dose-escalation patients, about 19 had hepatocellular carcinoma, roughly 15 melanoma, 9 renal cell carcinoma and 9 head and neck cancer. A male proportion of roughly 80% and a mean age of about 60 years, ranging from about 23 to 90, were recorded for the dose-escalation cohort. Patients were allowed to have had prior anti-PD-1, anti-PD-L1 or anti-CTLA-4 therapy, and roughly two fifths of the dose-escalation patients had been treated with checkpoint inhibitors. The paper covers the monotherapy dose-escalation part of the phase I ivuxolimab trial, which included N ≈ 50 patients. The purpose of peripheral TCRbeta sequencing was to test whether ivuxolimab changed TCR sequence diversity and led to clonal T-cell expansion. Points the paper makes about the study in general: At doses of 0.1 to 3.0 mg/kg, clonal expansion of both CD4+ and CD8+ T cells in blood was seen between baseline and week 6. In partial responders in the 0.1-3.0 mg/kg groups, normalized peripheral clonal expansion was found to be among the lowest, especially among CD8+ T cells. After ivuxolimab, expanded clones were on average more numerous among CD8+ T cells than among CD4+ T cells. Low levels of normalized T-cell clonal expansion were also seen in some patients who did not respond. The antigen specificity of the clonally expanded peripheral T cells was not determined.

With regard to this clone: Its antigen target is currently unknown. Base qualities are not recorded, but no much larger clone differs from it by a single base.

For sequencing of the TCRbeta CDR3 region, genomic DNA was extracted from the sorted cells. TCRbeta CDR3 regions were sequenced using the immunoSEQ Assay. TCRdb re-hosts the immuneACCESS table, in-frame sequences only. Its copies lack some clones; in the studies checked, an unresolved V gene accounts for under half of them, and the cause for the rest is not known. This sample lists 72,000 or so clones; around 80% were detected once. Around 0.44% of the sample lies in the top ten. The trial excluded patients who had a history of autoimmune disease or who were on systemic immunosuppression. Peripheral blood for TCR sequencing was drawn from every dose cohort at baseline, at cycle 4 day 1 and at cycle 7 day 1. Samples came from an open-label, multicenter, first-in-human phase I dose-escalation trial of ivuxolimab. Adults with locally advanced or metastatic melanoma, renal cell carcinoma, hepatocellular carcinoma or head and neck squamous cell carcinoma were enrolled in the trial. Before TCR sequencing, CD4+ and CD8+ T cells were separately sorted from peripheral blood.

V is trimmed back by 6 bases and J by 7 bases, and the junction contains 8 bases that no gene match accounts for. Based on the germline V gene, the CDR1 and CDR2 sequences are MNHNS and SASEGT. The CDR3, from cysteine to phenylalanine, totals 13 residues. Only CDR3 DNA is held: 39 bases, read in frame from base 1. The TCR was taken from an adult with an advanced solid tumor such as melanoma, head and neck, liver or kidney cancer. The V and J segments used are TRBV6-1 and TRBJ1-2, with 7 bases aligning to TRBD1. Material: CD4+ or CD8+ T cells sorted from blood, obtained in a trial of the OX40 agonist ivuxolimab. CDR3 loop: CASRETGSRGYTF. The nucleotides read TGTGCCAGCAGGGAGACAGGGTCGCGTGGCTACACCTTC.